The rows below give T cell receptor beta chains drawn from one sample of a study of cytomegalovirus exposure and HLA in healthy donors. Libraries were prepared by immunoSEQ multiplex PCR; TCRdb keeps only in-frame clonotypes and omits some of them. The profile shows 150,000 to 200,000 clones, approximately 85% of them singletons. The sequencing sample was made of PBMCs. Receptors originate from a woman younger than 35 in good health and CMV-seronegative. Each CDR3 is given with its conserved first and last residue. Each record gives: D gene, clone size, V gene, J gene, CDR3 DNA, CDR3 protein. D genes are given only for firm matches. Clone size is shown for a subset of rows, as once, few, many or a class of expanded clone.

d_call: NA
clone_size: NA
v_call: TRBV7-9
j_call: TRBJ2-7
cdr3_nt: TGTGCCAGCAGTCAAGGGGGACCCGAGCAGTACTTC
cdr3_aa: CASSQGGPEQYF

d_call: TRBD2
clone_size: NA
v_call: TRBV6-5
j_call: TRBJ2-5
cdr3_nt: TGTGCCAGCAGTTGGACTAGCGGGGGGGCAGAGACCCAGTACTTC
cdr3_aa: CASSWTSGGAETQYF

d_call: NA
clone_size: NA
v_call: TRBV4-1
j_call: TRBJ1-2
cdr3_nt: TGCGCCAGCAGCCAGCTGGGGACAAGGTATGGCTACACCTTC
cdr3_aa: CASSQLGTRYGYTF

d_call: TRBD1
clone_size: NA
v_call: TRBV6-5
j_call: TRBJ2-7
cdr3_nt: TGTGCCAGCAGACCAGGACAGGGGCTCTACGAGCAGTACTTC
cdr3_aa: CASRPGQGLYEQYF

d_call: NA
clone_size: NA
v_call: TRBV7-5
j_call: TRBJ1-2
cdr3_nt: TGTGTCAGAAGCTTAGGGGGGGGTAACTATGGCTACACCTTC
cdr3_aa: CVRSLGGGNYGYTF

d_call: TRBD1
clone_size: NA
v_call: TRBV19
j_call: TRBJ1-1
cdr3_nt: TGTGCCAGTCAGGACAGGATGATTCGGACTGAAGCTTTCTTT
cdr3_aa: CASQDRMIRTEAFF

d_call: NA
clone_size: NA
v_call: TRBV7-3
j_call: TRBJ1-6
cdr3_nt: TGTGCCAGCAGCGTCCGGGGATATAATTCACCCCTCCACTTT
cdr3_aa: CASSVRGYNSPLHF

d_call: TRBD1
clone_size: once
v_call: TRBV7-9
j_call: TRBJ2-3
cdr3_nt: TGTGCCAGCAGCCGAGGACAGGGCATCGCAGATACGCAGTATTTT
cdr3_aa: CASSRGQGIADTQYF

d_call: NA
clone_size: NA
v_call: TRBV19
j_call: TRBJ1-5
cdr3_nt: TGTGCCAGTAGTATCACAGGAGTCGGCAATCAGCCCCAGCATTTT
cdr3_aa: CASSITGVGNQPQHF

d_call: NA
clone_size: NA
v_call: TRBV7-8
j_call: TRBJ2-2
cdr3_nt: TGTGCCAGCAGCGCGGGGGCTTGGGAGCTGTTTTTT
cdr3_aa: CASSAGAWELFF

d_call: TRBD1
clone_size: few
v_call: TRBV4-1
j_call: TRBJ1-2
cdr3_nt: TGCGCCAGCAGCCTTACTGGGACAGGGTACTATGGCTACACCTTC
cdr3_aa: CASSLTGTGYYGYTF

d_call: NA
clone_size: NA
v_call: TRBV9
j_call: TRBJ1-3
cdr3_nt: TGTGCCAGCAGCGTAGAGACCCCGAGGAGATCTGGAAACACCATATATTTT
cdr3_aa: CASSVETPRRSGNTIYF

d_call: TRBD1
clone_size: NA
v_call: TRBV7-9
j_call: TRBJ1-1
cdr3_nt: TGTGCCAGCAGCGGCGACAGGGTAGAAGCTTTCTTT
cdr3_aa: CASSGDRVEAFF

d_call: NA
clone_size: NA
v_call: TRBV7-3
j_call: TRBJ2-7
cdr3_nt: TGTGCCAGCAGCTTCGGTGAGGAGCAGTACTTC
cdr3_aa: CASSFGEEQYF

d_call: TRBD2
clone_size: once
v_call: TRBV2
j_call: TRBJ2-3
cdr3_nt: TGTGCCAGCAGTCGGACTAGGTGGTTGACAGATACGCAGTATTTT
cdr3_aa: CASSRTRWLTDTQYF

d_call: NA
clone_size: NA
v_call: TRBV2
j_call: TRBJ2-7
cdr3_nt: TGTGCCTCCCAACCTGAGACGGGCTACGAGCAGTACTTC
cdr3_aa: CASQPETGYEQYF

d_call: NA
clone_size: few
v_call: TRBV6-5
j_call: TRBJ2-7
cdr3_nt: TGTGCCAGCAGTTACTCAACAGGGCAGGGCGAGCAGTACTTC
cdr3_aa: CASSYSTGQGEQYF

d_call: NA
clone_size: NA
v_call: TRBV27
j_call: TRBJ1-2
cdr3_nt: TGTGCCAGCAGTTTATCACATACGAATCTACTATACACCTTC
cdr3_aa: CASSLSHTNLLYTF

d_call: TRBD2
clone_size: NA
v_call: TRBV6-5
j_call: TRBJ2-7
cdr3_nt: TGTGCCAGCAGTTACTCCACGGGACTAGCGGGAGACGAGCAGTACTTC
cdr3_aa: CASSYSTGLAGDEQYF

d_call: NA
clone_size: NA
v_call: TRBV7-9
j_call: TRBJ2-5
cdr3_nt: TGTGCCAGCAGCACCAAGGTGGGGGCCCAGGGCGTAGAGACCCAGTACTTC
cdr3_aa: CASSTKVGAQGVETQYF

d_call: NA
clone_size: NA
v_call: TRBV7-2
j_call: TRBJ2-7
cdr3_nt: TGTGCCAGCACTCCCGAAGCCTCTTCCTACGAGCAGTACTTC
cdr3_aa: CASTPEASSYEQYF

d_call: TRBD2
clone_size: NA
v_call: TRBV5-4
j_call: TRBJ2-3
cdr3_nt: TGTGCCACCCACGGGGGGGCCAGGGATACGCAGTATTTT
cdr3_aa: CATHGGARDTQYF

d_call: NA
clone_size: NA
v_call: TRBV7-2
j_call: TRBJ2-3
cdr3_nt: TGTGCCAGCCCAAACAGCCTCACAGATACGCAGTATTTT
cdr3_aa: CASPNSLTDTQYF

d_call: TRBD2
clone_size: NA
v_call: TRBV27
j_call: TRBJ2-7
cdr3_nt: TGTGCCAGCAGTCCATATTGGGGGGGTGGGCCCTACGAGCAGTACTTC
cdr3_aa: CASSPYWGGGPYEQYF

d_call: NA
clone_size: NA
v_call: TRBV12-2
j_call: TRBJ1-1
cdr3_nt: TGTGCAAGTCGCTCCCTACACACTGAAGCTTTCTTT
cdr3_aa: CASRSLHTEAFF

d_call: TRBD1
clone_size: NA
v_call: TRBV9
j_call: TRBJ2-2
cdr3_nt: TGTGCCAGCAGCCCCCCGTTCGGGACAGGGGGCAGCGGGGAGCTGTTTTTT
cdr3_aa: CASSPPFGTGGSGELFF

d_call: TRBD1
clone_size: once
v_call: TRBV30
j_call: TRBJ2-1
cdr3_nt: TGTGCCTGGAGTCGGGACAGGGCTAAGTTCTTC
cdr3_aa: CAWSRDRAKFF

d_call: NA
clone_size: NA
v_call: TRBV6-6
j_call: TRBJ2-1
cdr3_nt: TGTGCCAGCAGTTATTCACTGGGCAGGGTCTACAATGAGCAGTTCTTC
cdr3_aa: CASSYSLGRVYNEQFF

d_call: NA
clone_size: NA
v_call: TRBV12-5
j_call: TRBJ2-7
cdr3_nt: TGTGCTACGGGGAGCACCTACGAGCAGTACTTC
cdr3_aa: CATGSTYEQYF

d_call: NA
clone_size: NA
v_call: TRBV11-2
j_call: TRBJ1-2
cdr3_nt: TGTGCCAGCAGCCGGCCCGGGACATTTGGCTATGGCTACACCTTC
cdr3_aa: CASSRPGTFGYGYTF

d_call: TRBD1
clone_size: few
v_call: TRBV11-2
j_call: TRBJ2-7
cdr3_nt: TGTGCCAGCAGCTCCGGACAGGGGGCCTACGAGCAGTACTTC
cdr3_aa: CASSSGQGAYEQYF

d_call: TRBD1
clone_size: NA
v_call: TRBV2
j_call: TRBJ1-2
cdr3_nt: TGTGCCAGCAGTGAAGGCAGGGGGCCTGGCTACACCTTC
cdr3_aa: CASSEGRGPGYTF

d_call: NA
clone_size: once
v_call: TRBV5-1
j_call: TRBJ1-6
cdr3_nt: TGCGCCAGCAGCTTGGCAGGGGATCCCGAAATTTCACCCCTCCACTTT
cdr3_aa: CASSLAGDPEISPLHF

d_call: TRBD1
clone_size: NA
v_call: TRBV5-1
j_call: TRBJ2-7
cdr3_nt: TGCGCCAGCAGCTTTTGGGACAGCTCCTACGAGCAGTACTTC
cdr3_aa: CASSFWDSSYEQYF

d_call: NA
clone_size: NA
v_call: TRBV10-1
j_call: TRBJ2-3
cdr3_nt: TGCGCCAGCAGTGATCGGGCAGGGATCACAGATACGCAGTATTTT
cdr3_aa: CASSDRAGITDTQYF

d_call: TRBD1
clone_size: NA
v_call: TRBV2
j_call: TRBJ2-3
cdr3_nt: TGTGCCAGCAGGAGGACAGGGACGGCGGCGGATACGCAGTATTTT
cdr3_aa: CASRRTGTAADTQYF

d_call: NA
clone_size: NA
v_call: TRBV30
j_call: TRBJ2-2
cdr3_nt: TGTGCCTGGTCAAGGGGTAGAACTATAGCGGACACGAACACCGGGGAGCTGTTTTTT
cdr3_aa: CAWSRGRTIADTNTGELFF

d_call: TRBD1
clone_size: NA
v_call: TRBV4-2
j_call: TRBJ1-2
cdr3_nt: TGTGCCAGCAGCCAACGAGTTCAGGGGGACTATGGCTACACCTTC
cdr3_aa: CASSQRVQGDYGYTF